Included here is one T cell receptor (beta chain) sequence, with context. In this sample, this clone turned up a few times. It lacks a known antigen. One base away there is no much larger clone; base qualities are not given. These data originate in a study of T cell responses to AZD1222 COVID-19 vaccine (dated by TCRdb to the early 2020s). With respect to the entire study: AZD1222 recipients given second doses at about 4 weeks or at about 12 weeks were pooled, since spike-specific TCR depth and breadth were not found to differ between the two schedules. A total of just over 230 trial participants underwent TCR sequencing, of whom roughly 210 had received two doses of AZD1222 and about 25 had received two doses of the MenACWY control vaccine. Enrollment into the trials was organized by age into subgroups of 18-55, 56-69 and 70-plus years, and those subgroups contained roughly 150, 30 and 60 TCR-sequenced participants, respectively. What the authors observed across the whole study: Because no samples from the day 14 peak response were available, repertoires could be characterized only after the peak T cell response. Nearly half of unique spike-specific TCRs reportedly recognized epitopes outside regions mutated in the B.1.351 and B.1.1.7 variants. Spike-specific TCR breadth and depth rose significantly after two AZD1222 doses compared with day 0 and with MenACWY recipients. Conclusions about previously exposed vaccinees were limited because only 6 or 7 AZD1222 recipients were SARS-CoV-2 seropositive at baseline. The vaccine-associated CD4 TCRs covered the entire spike protein, and the dominant responses fell in regions 160-218 and 743-854. The 56-69-year group was small, and its depth increase did not reach significance, likely because of low power. Participants were mostly white British and included more females than males, and it was suggested by the authors that clonal diversity may have been underestimated.

The meaning of the sample's time point label: baseline before first vaccination. Vaccinee samples came from UK trials COV001 and COV002, including a single-blind randomized controlled phase 2/3 trial of AZD1222 (ChAdOx1 nCoV-19) in healthy adults. For TCRbeta chain sequencing, PBMC samples from trial participants were taken at day 0 and at day 28 after the second dose. The CDR3 regions of human TCRbeta chains were analyzed by immunosequencing. Turning to the authors' computational methods: Repertoire TCRs were matched against a reference library of SARS-CoV-2-specific TCRs generated with the MIRA antigen-specificity platform. Breadth was defined as the fraction of unique TCRs that were SARS-CoV-2-associated, and depth was defined as the fraction of total T cells that were SARS-CoV-2-associated. Using the MIRA data, each spike-specific TCR was mapped to the spike region that the TCR reacts to and placed in a CD4 or CD8 class. Log10-transformed breadth and depth values were compared by one-way ANOVA with Sidak's multiple comparisons tests. TCRdb retrieved this table from immuneACCESS and kept in-frame rearrangements only. Not all clones are present; in checked studies, unresolved V genes account for under half, and no reason is known for the remainder. The V and J calls and clone size come from that table; D and trimming were worked out from the DNA. The sample table holds about 100,000 clones, of which more than 75% were seen once. The ten largest clones take up under 4% of the sample.

The input for sequencing was peripheral blood, taken on day 0 of AZD1222 vaccination. The TCR was taken from an adult in good health.

The CDR3 amino acid sequence is: CASSLIVGTNEKLFF. In nucleotide form, the sequence is TGTGCCAGCAGCCTGATAGTGGGCACTAATGAAAAACTGTTTTTT. The chain uses TRBV7-9 and TRBJ1-4; a confident D gene designation cannot be given. Relative to germline, V is 5 bases shorter and J is 2 bases shorter, with 12 bases between their ends. Including cysteine and phenylalanine, the CDR3 has 15 amino acids. The DNA shown is the 45-base CDR3, in frame from base 1. The CDR1 and CDR2 encoded by the germline V gene (reference sequence) are SEHNR and FQNEAQ.